Below are 12 T cell receptor beta chains sequenced from a single sample in a study of STAT5B mutations in CD4+ large granular lymphocyte leukemia. Profiled with immunoSEQ multiplex PCR; TCRdb holds only in-frame clones, not every one. The sample contains over 35,000 clones, more than 80% of which appear only once. Sequencing used CD4+ T cells from blood buffy coats. These TCRs come from a human donor in good health.

The chain carries TRBV5-3 and TRBJ2-1, with D perhaps matching TRBD2 (5 bases). TRBV5-3 is given ORF status, its function remaining uncertain. The CDR3 runs 18 residues. V lost 0 bases and J lost 1, with 17 bases in between. The CDR3: CARSLELEDTGSYNEQFF. CDR3 in DNA: TGTGCCAGAAGCTTGGAGCTAGAGGATACGGGGTCCTACAATGAGCAGTTCTTC.

Regarding this clone: The identical CDR3 is also encoded by other nucleotide sequences in the sample. The gene calls are TRBV5-1 and TRBJ2-7; TRBD2 matches at 9 bases. The CDR3 length is 14 residues. Germline lookup yields CDR1 SGHRS and CDR2 YFSETQ. J was trimmed by 4 bases and V by 6 bases; bases with no gene match: 8. The CDR3 region is CASNAIAGDYEQYF. Written as DNA, the CDR3 is TGCGCCAGCAATGCGATAGCGGGAGATTACGAGCAGTACTTC.

This rearrangement joins TRBV30 to TRBJ2-1; D is uncertain. Germline V lookup: CDR1 GTSNPN, CDR2 SVGIG (reference sequence). The CDR3 is made up of 11 amino acids. V dropped 5 bases and J dropped 3 bases, with 5 bases sitting between them. CDR3 sequence (DNA): TGTGCCTGGGGCAGCTACAATGAGCAGTTCTTC. This translates into CAWGSYNEQFF.

The chain has TRBV18 and TRBJ1-2; a possible D gene is TRBD1 (5 bases). Germline loops: CDR1 KGHSH, CDR2 LQKENI. Deletions cut 0 bases from V and 2 bases from J, with 7 bases between. The CDR3 consists of 14 residues. CDR3 amino acids: CASSPPGLNYGYTF. As DNA, the CDR3 is TGTGCCAGCTCACCACCGGGGCTGAACTATGGCTACACCTTC.

This chain connects TRBV18 to TRBJ2-5; 8 nucleotides line up with TRBD1. Trimming cost V 5 bases and J 2 bases; bases outside gene matches: 7. The CDR3 is 15 residues long. Germline V lookup: CDR1 KGHSH, CDR2 LQKENI. The CDR3 DNA follows: TGTGCCAGCTCAACTCGAGGACAGGGTCAAGAGACCCAGTACTTC. As protein: CASSTRGQGQETQYF.

This chain joins TRBV6-5 and TRBJ1-5; TRBD1 matches 8 bases. The germline CDR1 and CDR2 sequences are MNHEY and SVGAGI. The CDR3 covers 15 residues. With 6 bases clipped from V and 3 bases from J, the junction kept 7 bases outside the gene matches. The CDR3 DNA reads as TGTGCCAGCAGACCCGACAGGGGTACCAATCAGCCCCAGCATTTT. This sequence encodes CASRPDRGTNQPQHF.

The CDR3 bases are TGTGCCTGGACTCCGGGACAGGGGCTCTATAATTCACCCCTCCACTTT. Residues: CAWTPGQGLYNSPLHF. The chain uses TRBV30 and TRBJ1-6; TRBD1 aligns across 10 bases. Trimming took 4 bases from V and 3 from J; bases not matched to a gene: 6. CDR3 length: 16 amino acids. Germline V gene data show CDR1 as GTSNPN and CDR2 as SVGIG (reference sequence).

The V gene is TRBV25-1, the J gene TRBJ2-7; 10 bases map to TRBD1. This CDR3 spans 13 amino acids. The V gene's germline CDR1 is MGHDK and CDR2 SYGVNS. After removal of 4 bases from V and 7 bases from J, the junction contained 4 bases not matched to a gene. The CDR3 region is CASSGTGGSEQYF. The DNA for the CDR3 is TGTGCCAGCAGTGGGACAGGGGGAAGTGAGCAGTACTTC.

This clone has a handful of counts. This chain connects TRBV5-4 to TRBJ1-2; D ambiguous. Trimming stripped 0 bases from V and 8 bases from J, with 14 bases between. CDR1 and CDR2 (germline): SGHNT, YYREEE (reference sequence). The CDR3 extends over 14 amino acids. The CDR3 nucleotides read TGTGCCAGCAGCTTGGCCGGGTGGGAAGGAGGCTACACCTTC. This encodes CASSLAGWEGGYTF.

The genes are TRBV20-1 and TRBJ1-1; D is unclear. The germline gives CDR1 DFQATT, CDR2 SNEGSKA (reference sequence). The CDR3 runs 11 residues. V was pared by 6 bases and J by 2 bases, with 7 bases between. This chain's CDR3 is CSASGNTEAFF. The CDR3 DNA follows: TGCAGTGCCTCCGGTAACACTGAAGCTTTCTTT.

V and J are TRBV5-1 and TRBJ1-2; D remains ambiguous. Between the trimmed V and J ends, which lost 5 bases and 0 bases, there was a span of 11 bases. CDR1 and CDR2 from the germline V gene are SGHRS and YFSETQ. The CDR3 totals 14 residues. The CDR3 loop is CASSTEGTNYGYTF. In DNA form, the CDR3 reads TGCGCCAGCAGTACGGAGGGAACTAACTATGGCTACACCTTC.

This chain links TRBV5-4 with TRBJ2-5; tentative D call: TRBD1 (6 bases). Germline CDR1 SGHNT, CDR2 YYREEE (reference sequence). Trimming removed 4 bases at V and 5 bases at J, with 21 bases between. The CDR3 length is 16 residues. DNA for the CDR3: TGTGCCAGCAGCCCCCTCTCGGGGTCGAGGGGGGAGACCCAGTACTTC. Amino acid sequence: CASSPLSGSRGETQYF.